Below, one TCR beta chain is given with its context. The antigen is undetermined. This sample was taken from a study of identical twins' blood T cells. Sample barcodes were added at both library ends during cDNA synthesis. TCRdb re-derived calls from the 5' RACE reads in MiXCR, one entry per CDR3 protein. The data contain a few hundred thousand distinct CDR3 sequences, 28% of them seen just once; the ten biggest clones take up more than 5.5%. Notes on the study in general: V gene usage reportedly matched far better within twin pairs than unrelated donors. Abundant TCRbeta CDR3s overlapped more between twins than with unrelated donors. Twin repertoire similarity may partly reflect shared environment.

The TCR sequence derives from a woman between 18 and 55 years old in good health. Source material: PBMCs.

In nucleotides, the CDR3 is TGTGCCAGCGCCTCAGGACAGGGAACCTACGAGCAGTACTTC. Residues: CASASGQGTYEQYF. The rearrangement joins TRBV13 to TRBJ2-7; 8 bases align to TRBD1. The CDR3 runs to 14 residues. Trimming cost V 8 bases and J 2 bases; bases outside gene matches: 8. Germline CDR1 reads PRHDT; CDR2 reads FYEKMQ (reference sequence). The variable domain in full, with the rest retrieved from reference TRBV13 and TRBJ2-7, is AAGVIQSPRHLIKEKRETATLKCYPIPRHDTVYWYQQGPGQDPQFLISFYEKMQSDKGSIPDRFSAQQFSDYHSELNMSSLELGDSALYFCASASGQGTYEQYFGPGTRLTVT.